This TCR beta chain was captured in a study of T cells in Graves' hyperthyroidism and ophthalmopathy. Patients showing uncontrolled infection, other autoimmune disease, pregnancy or lactation were ineligible. The source material, RNA transcripts, was used to amplify TCR beta CDR3 regions. TCR CDR3 regions were first amplified by RT-PCR with HTBI primers. TCRdb called the multiplex PCR reads again in MiXCR, with one record for every CDR3 protein. The sample lists 500,000 to 800,000 distinct CDR3 sequences, roughly 45% occurring once. Points from the study as a whole: In the analysis, a 13 V-J model separated ophthalmopathy from stable hyperthyroidism. Ophthalmopathy was model-predicted a median 6.5 months pre-onset. Most clonotypes expanded in thyroid above 0.001 were likewise present in blood.

There are 14 residues in the CDR3. The V gene's germline CDR1 is LNHDA and CDR2 SQIVND (reference sequence). Between the trimmed V and J ends, which lost 7 bases and 0 bases, there was a span of 10 bases. Concerning this clonotype itself: Its cognate antigen is unknown.

V and J are TRBV19 and TRBJ1-5, with no clear D. Material: peripheral blood or thyroid tissue (not recorded which). The clonotype was recovered from an adult man with Graves' disease, either hyperthyroidism or ophthalmopathy (not recorded which). CDR3 DNA: TGTGCCAGTAAGACACCGGATAGCAATCAGCCCCAGCATTTT. It is translated as CASKTPDSNQPQHF.